One sample yielded the 26 T cell receptor beta chains listed below, sequenced in a study of regulatory T cells in long-lasting Graves disease. To make TCR beta libraries, researchers used iRepertoire HTBI primers and Arm-PCR of CDR3 regions. From the multiplex PCR reads, TCRdb called clonotypes with MiXCR, one entry per CDR3 protein. The sample records some 250,000 distinct CDR3 sequences, around 20% being singletons. Described time point: newly diagnosed GD, antithyroid drugs for less than 3 months. Researchers made the TCR library from RNA that was extracted from PBMCs. Sample: peripheral blood mononuclear cells (PBMCs), taken at new diagnosis, from a patient treated with antithyroid drugs. The receptors derive from a female donor with Graves disease.

This clonotype has ten or more counts. This chain uses TRBV19 with TRBJ2-1; the D gene is possibly TRBD1 (6 bases). This CDR3 has 13 residues. Germline-derived CDR1 and CDR2 are LNHDA and SQIVND (reference sequence). V dropped 9 bases and J dropped 3 bases, with 12 bases sitting between them. The chain's CDR3 is CASATDSYNEQFF. For the CDR3, the DNA is TGTGCCAGCGCAACGGACAGCTACAATGAGCAGTTCTTC.

This clonotype was recorded at least ten times. This rearrangement joins TRBV11-3 to TRBJ2-4; no clear D gene. Trimming took 3 bases from V and 6 from J, leaving 15 bases between them. The CDR3 covers 15 residues. Germline lookup yields CDR1 SGHNT and CDR2 YENEEA. CDR3 sequence (DNA): TGTGCCAGCAGCTTGATGGAAACCTGGGGAAACATTCAGTACTTC. Translating gives CASSLMETWGNIQYF.

This clonotype was detected ten times or more. The CDR3 spells CASSSLQRTSGFRRETQYF. The CDR3 DNA is TGTGCCAGCAGCTCCCTCCAAAGGACTAGCGGGTTCCGGCGGGAGACCCAGTACTTC. The chain uses TRBV3-1 and TRBJ2-5; 11 bases map to TRBD2. The CDR3 consists of 19 residues. Germline V gene sequence: CDR1 LGHDT, CDR2 YNNKEL (reference sequence). V shed 5 bases, J shed 5 bases, and the junction held 19 bases outside the gene matches.

The V gene is TRBV7-6, the J gene TRBJ2-2; a weak D match, TRBD1 (6 bases). Germline CDR1 is SGHVS and CDR2 is FNYEAQ. V dropped 3 bases and J dropped 4 bases, with 12 bases sitting between them. The CDR3 is 15 amino acids. CDR3 in amino acids: CASSLPTGTTGELFF. In DNA form, the CDR3 reads TGTGCCAGCAGCTTGCCTACAGGGACCACCGGGGAGCTGTTTTTT.

The table lists this clonotype with many counts. The chain links TRBV18 to TRBJ2-7; 7 nucleotides line up with TRBD1. CDR1 KGHSH and CDR2 LQKENI come from the germline V gene. V gave up 8 bases and J gave up 1 base; unmatched junction bases: 8. The length of the CDR3 is 14 residues. CDR3 amino acids: CASSPGTASYEQYF. The CDR3 DNA follows: TGTGCCAGCAGCCCCGGGACAGCATCCTACGAGCAGTACTTC.

This clonotype was counted at least ten times. V gene TRBV4-1 combines with J gene TRBJ2-5; the match to TRBD2 covers 7 bases. This CDR3 comprises 16 residues. Germline V CDR1 and CDR2: MGHRA, YSYEKL. J lost 5 bases, V lost 0 bases, and 9 bases had no gene match. The CDR3 protein is CASSQESSGSGETQYF. The CDR3, as DNA: TGCGCCAGCAGCCAAGAAAGTAGCGGGTCAGGGGAGACCCAGTACTTC.

This clonotype was detected ten times or more. V usage is TRBV14 and J usage is TRBJ2-7, with D possibly being TRBD2 (5 bases). V shed 4 bases and J shed 6 bases, with 13 bases lying between them. The CDR3 runs to 13 residues. CDR1 is SGHDN and CDR2 is FVKESK in the germline V gene. In nucleotides, the CDR3 is TGTGCCAGCAGCCTGAGGGTTCTTGGCGAGCAGTACTTC. The encoded protein is CASSLRVLGEQYF.

This clonotype was seen more than once but under ten times. This chain links TRBV4-3 with TRBJ2-7; 8 nucleotides align to TRBD1. The CDR3 is made up of 14 amino acids. Germline values: CDR1 LGHNA, CDR2 YSLEER. V lost 4 bases, J lost 6 bases, and 8 bases stayed unmatched. The DNA of the CDR3 is TGCGCCAGCAGCCTATCGGGACAGGTGGGCGAGCAGTACTTC. It specifies CASSLSGQVGEQYF.

This clonotype was found many times. The rearrangement links TRBV6-2 or TRBV6-3 to TRBJ2-7; no definite D call. In germline, CDR1 is MNHEY, CDR2 SVGEGT. This CDR3 contains 13 residues. V was pared by 5 bases and J by 5 bases, with 13 bases between. Written as DNA, the CDR3 is TGTGCCAGCAGTATCCCTGGTAGGGACGAGCAGTACTTC. It codes for CASSIPGRDEQYF.

This clonotype was observed many times. The rearrangement uses TRBV25-1 and TRBJ1-2; D not resolved. Germline CDR1 MGHDK, CDR2 SYGVNS. The CDR3 sequence is 14 residues long. The V and J ends lost 2 bases and 4 bases respectively, with 11 bases between them. CDR3 DNA sequence: TGTGCCAGCAGTGAAGTGCAGGATTCCTATGGCTACACCTTC. Its protein product is CASSEVQDSYGYTF.

This clonotype showed up many times. The gene calls are TRBV12-5 and TRBJ2-1; 14 nucleotides match TRBD2. Germline V gene lookup returns CDR1 LGHNT and CDR2 FRNRAP. With V trimmed by 4 bases and J by 9 bases, 5 bases remained unmatched. The CDR3 is 15 residues long. Here the CDR3 reads CASGSGLAGEVEQFF. In nucleotides, the CDR3 is TGTGCTAGTGGTTCGGGACTAGCGGGAGAAGTTGAGCAGTTCTTC.

Turning to this clonotype: A much larger clone lies a single base off, so this may be a read error. CDR3 residues: CASSVLHGGQTHNEQFF. CDR3 coding DNA: TGTGCCAGCAGTGTCCTCCATGGAGGCCAGACCCACAATGAGCAGTTCTTC. This rearrangement joins TRBV6-4 to TRBJ2-1; possible D gene TRBD2, 5 bases. Trimming cost V 4 bases and J 5 bases, with 21 bases left between them. The CDR3 length is 17 residues. Germline V gives CDR1 MRHNA, CDR2 SNTAGT.

This clonotype was seen repeatedly, ten times or more. The chain combines TRBV7-9 with TRBJ2-5; D might be TRBD2 (5 bases). The germline CDR1 and CDR2 sequences are SEHNR and FQNEAQ (reference sequence). The CDR3 contains 14 residues. V gave up 7 bases and J gave up 2 bases, with 14 bases separating them. The CDR3 DNA sequence: TGTGCCAGCACTTCGCGGGTCGCTCAAGAGACCCAGTACTTC. This sequence encodes CASTSRVAQETQYF.

This clonotype was detected many times. The chain uses TRBV6-2 or TRBV6-3 and TRBJ2-5; 7 nucleotides match TRBD1. The germline CDR1 and CDR2 sequences are MNHEY and SVGEGT. Trimming cost V 5 bases and J 0 bases; bases outside gene matches: 6. This CDR3 is 15 amino acids long. The CDR3 DNA reads as TGTGCCAGCAGTCCATCCGGGACAGACCAAGAGACCCAGTACTTC. It specifies CASSPSGTDQETQYF.

The chain links TRBV2 to TRBJ2-2; D not resolved. Germline values: CDR1 SNHLY, CDR2 FYNNEI. The CDR3 consists of 12 residues. The germline V and J ends were trimmed by 4 bases and 4 bases, with 4 bases remaining between them. The CDR3 sequence: CASSATTGELFF. In nucleotides, the CDR3 is TGTGCCAGCAGTGCAACCACCGGGGAGCTGTTTTTT.

The chain employs TRBV12-3 or TRBV12-4 and TRBJ2-2; TRBD1 matches 9 bases. This CDR3 is 15 amino acids long. J was trimmed by 4 bases and V by 4 bases; bases with no gene match: 4. Written as DNA, the CDR3 is TGTGCCAGCAGTTACCCGGGACAGGGCACCGGGGAGCTGTTTTTT. Translation gives CASSYPGQGTGELFF.

The chain uses TRBV10-3 and TRBJ2-3; D possibly corresponds to TRBD1 (6 bases). Trimming stripped 10 bases from V and 6 bases from J, with 17 bases between. CDR1 is ENHRY, CDR2 SYGVKD, per germline. The CDR3 is made up of 13 amino acids. The CDR3 loop reads CASSRDRKDTQYF. Here the CDR3 DNA reads TGTGCCAGCAGCCGTGACAGGAAGGATACGCAGTATTTT.

In the case of this clonotype: A much larger clone differs by one base, so this may be a read error. This CDR3 fails to terminate in the conserved phenylalanine or tryptophan, so it likely reflects a read error. The CDR3 DNA sequence: TGTGCCAGCAGCTCGCCGGGACAGTACTACGAGCAGTACTGC. It specifies CASSSPGQYYEQYC. The gene calls are TRBV28 and TRBJ2-7; TRBD1 matches 7 bases. The trim removed 6 bases at V and 3 bases at J, leaving 8 bases unmatched. The CDR3 is 14 residues long. In germline, CDR1 is MDHEN, CDR2 SYDVKM.

This clonotype was seen at least ten times. This chain connects TRBV5-5 to TRBJ2-3; D is unclear. Germline V gene lookup returns CDR1 SGHKS and CDR2 YYEKEE (reference sequence). The CDR3 totals 14 residues. V dropped 7 bases and J dropped 0 bases, with 12 bases sitting between them. The CDR3 sequence is CASGPEPSTDTQYF. The CDR3 bases are TGTGCCAGCGGCCCGGAGCCTAGCACAGATACGCAGTATTTT. The variable domain in full, completed from reference TRBV5-5 and TRBJ2-3, reads DAGVTQSPTHLIKTRGQQVTLRCSPISGHKSVSWYQQVLGQGPQFIFQYYEKEERGRGNFPDRFSARQFPNYSSELNVNALLLGDSALYLCASGPEPSTDTQYFGPGTRLTVL.

This clonotype appeared many times. The rearrangement links TRBV28 to TRBJ2-4; no firm D call. With 1 base removed from V and 0 bases from J, the gap between germline ends came to 10 bases. This CDR3 region has 16 residues. Germline V lookup: CDR1 MDHEN, CDR2 SYDVKM. The CDR3 DNA reads TGTGCCAGCAGTTTATCCCTCGAATTAGCCAAAAACATTCAGTACTTC. It yields the protein CASSLSLELAKNIQYF.

This clonotype has a count of ten or more. V gene TRBV7-8 combines with J gene TRBJ2-1, with a weak D call TRBD2 (6 bases). The CDR3 is 16 amino acids. The V and J ends lost 1 base and 3 bases respectively, with 13 bases between them. Germline CDR1 SGHVS, CDR2 FQNEAQ. CDR3 amino acids: CASSLEGWGVYNEQFF. The CDR3 DNA reads TGTGCCAGCAGCTTAGAGGGCTGGGGGGTCTACAATGAGCAGTTCTTC.

This clonotype has a count of ten or more. The chain couples TRBV6-5 to TRBJ1-5; D uncertain. V lost 2 bases and J lost 0, with 11 bases in between. The CDR3 has 16 residues. Per the germline V gene, CDR1 is MNHEY and CDR2 is SVGAGI. CDR3 in DNA: TGTGCCAGCAGTTACGGGAGCGCATATAGCAATCAGCCCCAGCATTTT. Translating gives CASSYGSAYSNQPQHF.

In regard to this clonotype: At one end the junction does not follow the germline gene, possibly because of a read error. The V call is TRBV11-3, the J call TRBJ2-7; 8 bases agree with TRBD2. The CDR3 loop spans 18 amino acids. The germline CDR1 and CDR2 sequences are SGHNT and YENEEA. The CDR3 here is CVSSQDTSGRVGLVEQYF. The CDR3 nucleotides read TGTGTCAGCAGCCAAGATACCAGCGGGAGAGTCGGGTTGGTCGAGCAGTACTTC.

In its sample, this clonotype was seen many times. The chain uses TRBV28 and TRBJ2-5; TRBD2 matches at 7 bases. The CDR3 runs 13 residues. The J segment lost 5 bases and the V segment lost 7 bases, leaving 7 bases of the junction unmatched. Germline V gene lookup returns CDR1 MDHEN and CDR2 SYDVKM. The CDR3 nucleotides are TGTGCCAGCAAGAGCGGGATTTGGGAGACCCAGTACTTC. Protein product: CASKSGIWETQYF.

This clonotype was counted between two and nine times. J is TRBJ2-3 and V is TRBV5-6; D remains unclear. The CDR3 has 12 residues. The V end lost 0 bases, the J end lost 5 bases, and 4 bases lay between the germline ends. Germline CDR1 SGHDT, CDR2 YYEEEE. Written as DNA, the CDR3 is TGTGCCAGCAGCTTGGTTCAAGATACGCAGTATTTT. This sequence encodes CASSLVQDTQYF.

This clonotype appeared many times. Sequence at one end of the junction differs from germline and may be a read error. The J gene is TRBJ2-1, the V gene TRBV6-2 or TRBV6-3, with D possibly TRBD2 on 6 matching bases. This CDR3 comprises 12 residues. Germline-derived CDR1 and CDR2 are MNHEY and SVGEGT. The CDR3 coding sequence is TGTGCCAGCAGTGACATAGCCGGGACTGGGCTCTTC. This encodes CASSDIAGTGLF.